The clone carrying this T cell receptor (beta chain) was seen at least ten times. The antigen remains undetermined. This record belongs to a study of CD8+CD57+ T cells in acquired aplastic anemia. Findings of the study overall: Some 30 was the count of CD8+ CDR3 sequences that patients shared with controls.

Germline CDR1 and CDR2: SGHDT and YYEEEE. The CDR3 totals 13 residues. Trimming removed 0 bases at V and 4 bases at J, with 7 bases between. For sequencing, patients were chosen who had shown expansion of CD8+CD57+ cells by flow cytometry. Severe acquired aplastic anemia affected all patients. Blood samples were obtained from patients who had received no prior therapy. Profiling of TCR beta VDJ combinations and CDR3 sequences used genomic DNA as template. TCRdb redid the calling of the reads with MiXCR, one entry per CDR3 protein. Found here are about 160,000 distinct CDR3 sequences, 45% to 50% of them singletons; the top ten hold more than 30%.

This TCR came from a human donor with aplastic anemia. This chain connects TRBV5-6 to TRBJ1-2, with D possibly being TRBD1 (5 bases). Sequencing input: sorted CD4+, CD8+, or CD8+CD57+ T cells (not recorded which) from PBMCs. The CDR3 DNA reads as TGTGCCAGCAGCTTGGGACAGCTCTATGGCTACACCTTC. As protein: CASSLGQLYGYTF.